This passage covers 20 T cell receptor beta chains from one sample sequenced in a study of post-analysis software for immune sequencing data. Findings and limits, study-wide: With TRBV5-6, TRBV5-1 and TRBV20-1 included, several TRBV segments were more frequent in patients than in controls.

The antigens these receptors bind are not known. The authors incorporated unique molecular identifiers into the TCR beta cDNA libraries. TCRdb re-derived calls from the PCR reads in MiXCR, one entry per CDR3 protein. The sample carries approximately 730,000 distinct CDR3 sequences, about 45% recorded once. Sequenced: blood. Receptors were obtained from a girl aged 5-17 years with multiple sclerosis.

This clonotype was seen once. The chain is built from TRBV3-1 and TRBJ1-1, with D maybe TRBD1 (6 bases). The CDR3 contains 13 residues. From germline, CDR1 is LGHDT and CDR2 YNNKEL (reference sequence). The ends were cut back, 5 bases at V and 5 bases at J, with 12 bases in the middle. CDR3 bases: TGTGCCAGCAGCTTTAACAGGGAAACTGAAGCTTTCTTT. Amino acid sequence: CASSFNRETEAFF.

The rearrangement links TRBV7-9 to TRBJ1-5; 9 bases align to TRBD1. CDR1 and CDR2 from the germline V gene are SEHNR and FQNEAQ (reference sequence). The CDR3 loop spans 14 amino acids. With 3 bases clipped from V and 4 bases from J, the junction kept 1 base outside the gene matches. The CDR3 coding sequence is TGTGCCAGCAGCTTTGGACAGGGGAATCAGCCCCAGCATTTT. Translated, it gives CASSFGQGNQPQHF.

A few counts support this clonotype. The V gene is TRBV10-3, the J gene TRBJ1-5; no reliable D call. Germline CDR1 is ENHRY and CDR2 is SYGVKD. Trimming left V 7 bases short and J 3 bases short, with 13 bases between. This CDR3 has 14 residues. CDR3 loop: CAIKSALINQPQHF. As DNA, the CDR3 is TGTGCCATCAAGTCCGCTTTGATCAATCAGCCCCAGCATTTT.

The CDR3, as DNA: TGCGCCAGCAGCCGGGACAGACGGACAGATACGCAGTATTTT. Amino acid sequence: CASSRDRRTDTQYF. The J gene is TRBJ2-3, the V gene TRBV4-3; 7 nucleotides line up with TRBD1. J gave up 3 bases and V 4 bases, and 4 bases lay outside the gene matches. Per germline, CDR1 LGHNA and CDR2 YSLEER. The CDR3 loop spans 14 amino acids.

This clonotype turned up a few times. This chain links TRBV12-3 or TRBV12-4 with TRBJ1-1; unclear D gene. The V and J ends lost 4 bases and 10 bases respectively, with 13 bases between them. This CDR3 is built from 12 residues. The CDR3 region is CASSSRVPGAFF. The DNA for the CDR3 is TGTGCCAGCAGTTCTAGGGTCCCTGGAGCTTTCTTT.

The V call is TRBV4-1, the J call TRBJ2-3; TRBD2 is a possible D gene (6 bases). The CDR3 is 15 residues long. In germline, CDR1 is MGHRA, CDR2 YSYEKL. V was shortened by 3 bases and J by 3 bases, with 13 bases between the two germline ends. Here the CDR3 DNA reads TGCGCCAGCAGCCATTTAGCGGAGACTACAGATACGCAGTATTTT. Translated, it gives CASSHLAETTDTQYF.

V usage is TRBV21-1 and J usage is TRBJ2-7; the D segment call TRBD2 is taken from the table without a DNA check. TRBV21-1 is designated a pseudogene. The CDR3 length is 19 residues. This CDR3 reads CASSKGPKWRRLIAYEQYF. The CDR3 DNA reads TGTGCCAGCAGCAAAGGGCCAAAGTGGAGGAGACTAATAGCCTACGAGCAGTACTTC.

V gene TRBV24-1 combines with J gene TRBJ2-1; no firm D call. V lost 0 bases and J lost 1, with 3 bases in between. Germline CDR1 is KGHDR and CDR2 is SFDVKD. The CDR3 is 14 amino acids. CDR3 amino acids: CATSDLISYNEQFF. In DNA form, the CDR3 reads TGTGCCACCAGTGATTTGATTTCCTACAATGAGCAGTTCTTC.

This clonotype was picked up a small number of times. V gene TRBV29-1 combines with J gene TRBJ1-2, with D possibly TRBD1 on 5 matching bases. V lost 4 bases, J lost 2 bases, and 5 bases lay in between. Germline V CDR1 and CDR2: SQVTM, ANQGSEA. This CDR3 has 11 amino acids. The DNA of the CDR3 is TGCAGCGTTGCAGGGAACTATGGCTACACCTTC. Translated, it gives CSVAGNYGYTF. Looking up the rest from reference TRBV29-1 and TRBJ1-2 gives the full variable domain: SAVISQKPSRDICQRGTSLTIQCQVDSQVTMMFWYRQQPGQSLTLIATANQGSEATYESGFVIDKFPISRPNLTFSTLTVSNMSPEDSSIYLCSVAGNYGYTFGSGTRLTVV.

The chain carries TRBV29-1 and TRBJ1-2, with D uncertain. This CDR3 has 11 amino acids. V lost 6 bases and J lost 4, with 9 bases in between. Germline CDR1 and CDR2: SQVTM and ANQGSEA. The CDR3: CSVEWGYGYTF. The DNA of the CDR3 is TGCAGCGTCGAGTGGGGCTATGGCTACACCTTC.

This clonotype has more than one count but fewer than ten. This chain links TRBV3-1 with TRBJ2-1, with D possibly TRBD2 on 5 matching bases. CDR1 is LGHDT, CDR2 YNNKEL, per germline (reference sequence). Trimming shortened V by 1 base and J by 7 bases, and 17 bases separated the two germline ends. The CDR3 extends over 16 amino acids. The CDR3 bases are TGTGCCAGCAGCCAAGGGAGGCTTCTCCTTGGTAATGAGCAGTTCTTC. It translates to CASSQGRLLLGNEQFF.

This clonotype occurred once. CDR3 in amino acids: CASSLGTTSTEQFF. The DNA of the CDR3 is TGTGCCAGCAGCCTGGGGACTACGTCCACTGAGCAGTTCTTC. This chain connects TRBV5-6 to TRBJ2-1; 7 bases fit TRBD2. The CDR3 length is 14 residues. Germline V gives CDR1 SGHDT, CDR2 YYEEEE. Losses at the gene ends were 4 bases for V and 9 bases for J; bases not matched to a gene: 10.

This chain links TRBV19 with TRBJ1-2; 10 nucleotides align to TRBD1. V gave up 5 bases and J gave up 0 bases; unmatched junction bases: 6. Per germline, CDR1 LNHDA and CDR2 SQIVND (reference sequence). The CDR3 runs to 16 residues. In DNA form, the CDR3 reads TGTGCCAGTAGTGCAACCGGGACAGGGGCTAACTATGGCTACACCTTC. This encodes CASSATGTGANYGYTF.

The count of this clonotype is one. The chain is built from TRBV19 and TRBJ2-3; 9 nucleotides agree with TRBD2. J was trimmed by 4 bases and V by 6 bases; bases with no gene match: 5. The CDR3 covers 14 residues. Germline lookup yields CDR1 LNHDA and CDR2 SQIVND (reference sequence). CDR3 residues: CASRSIAGADTQYF. The DNA of the CDR3 is TGTGCCAGTAGGTCGATAGCGGGAGCAGATACGCAGTATTTT.

V usage is TRBV14 and J usage is TRBJ2-5; 8 bases are shared with TRBD2. V lost 3 bases, J lost 3 bases, and 3 bases stayed unmatched. Germline CDR1 is SGHDN and CDR2 is FVKESK. This CDR3 has 14 amino acids. The CDR3 DNA reads TGTGCCAGCAGCCAGCTCGGGAGGGAAGAGACCCAGTACTTC. This translates into CASSQLGREETQYF.

This clonotype occurred once. The chain is built from TRBV20-1 and TRBJ2-3; 9 bases align to TRBD1. The V gene's germline CDR1 is DFQATT and CDR2 SNEGSKA (reference sequence). Losses at the gene ends were 3 bases for V and 3 bases for J; bases not matched to a gene: 7. CDR3 size: 15 residues. The CDR3 region is CSASAGTGRTDTQYF. CDR3 DNA: TGCAGTGCTAGTGCCGGGACAGGGCGGACAGATACGCAGTATTTT.

The rearrangement uses TRBV28 and TRBJ2-1; 9 positions match TRBD2. Germline V CDR1 and CDR2: MDHEN, SYDVKM. The V and J ends lost 6 bases and 4 bases, in that order; junction bases with no gene match: 10. The CDR3 is made up of 16 amino acids. CDR3 bases: TGTGCCAGCAGACTCCATAGCGGGAGTTCTTACAATGAGCAGTTCTTC. It specifies CASRLHSGSSYNEQFF.

The chain combines TRBV10-3 with TRBJ2-7; D possibly uses TRBD1 or TRBD2 (5 bases each). CDR1 and CDR2 (germline): ENHRY, SYGVKD. The CDR3 runs to 18 residues. V was cut by 2 bases and J by 0 bases, with 20 bases left in between. The CDR3 DNA sequence: TGTGCCATCAGTGAGAGACACCGGGACGCCTCGAGCTCCTACGAGCAGTACTTC. Amino acid sequence: CAISERHRDASSSYEQYF.

Here the CDR3 DNA reads TGCAGCGTTGTTAACGGGGACACCGGGGAGCTGTTTTTT. It encodes CSVVNGDTGELFF. This sequence joins TRBV29-1 and TRBJ2-2; tentatively, D is TRBD2 (5 bases). With 4 bases removed from V and 3 bases from J, the gap between germline ends came to 9 bases. The CDR3 spans 13 residues. Germline CDR1 and CDR2: SQVTM and ANQGSEA.

The V call is TRBV20-1, the J call TRBJ2-5; 9 bases agree with TRBD1. Per germline, CDR1 DFQATT and CDR2 SNEGSKA (reference sequence). CDR3 length: 15 amino acids. V was pared by 1 base and J by 5 bases, with 8 bases of the junction left unmatched. CDR3: CSARVPQGARETQYF. CDR3 bases: TGCAGTGCTAGAGTTCCACAGGGGGCAAGGGAGACCCAGTACTTC.